A single sample is the source of the 9 T cell receptor beta chains below, sequenced in a study of T cells in Graves' hyperthyroidism and ophthalmopathy. The TCR beta CDR3 regions underwent amplification using RNA transcripts as the source. First-round RT-PCR of the TCR CDR3 relied on the HTBI primer set. Each CDR3 protein is one row after TCRdb ran MiXCR on the multiplex PCR reads. In the table there are around 380,000 distinct CDR3 sequences, approximately 13% of which are singletons. Sequenced: blood. Receptors originate from a man aged 30 to 45 with Graves' hyperthyroidism that later progressed to Graves' ophthalmopathy.

V and J are TRBV24-1 and TRBJ1-1, with D perhaps matching TRBD1 (5 bases). The CDR3 runs to 15 residues. Trimming took off 4 bases at V and 4 bases at J, with 15 bases between the two ends. Germline assignment: CDR1 KGHDR and CDR2 SFDVKD. CDR3: CATSEGGDGGTEAFF. CDR3 coding DNA: TGTGCCACCAGTGAGGGTGGGGACGGGGGCACTGAAGCTTTCTTT.

The gene calls are TRBV3-1 and TRBJ2-3, with D perhaps TRBD2 (6 bases). This CDR3 has 13 residues. CDR1 is LGHDT and CDR2 is YNNKEL in the germline V gene (reference sequence). Trimming left V 3 bases short and J 6 bases short, with 10 bases between. The CDR3 region is CASSHRREDTQYF. In nucleotides, the CDR3 is TGTGCCAGCAGCCACCGCCGGGAGGATACGCAGTATTTT.

This clonotype was counted ten times or more. The chain has TRBV20-1 and TRBJ2-3, with a weak D call TRBD2 (6 bases). CDR1 and CDR2 (germline): DFQATT, SNEGSKA (reference sequence). V was trimmed by 1 base and J by 2 bases, leaving 34 bases between them. The CDR3 extends over 22 amino acids. The CDR3 sequence is CSARGEVSRWEDTTVVTDTQYF. For the CDR3, the DNA is TGCAGTGCTAGAGGGGAGGTCTCGAGGTGGGAGGACACCACTGTAGTCACAGATACGCAGTATTTT.

V gene TRBV7-9 combines with J gene TRBJ2-4; D might be TRBD1 (6 bases). The V end lost 4 bases, the J end lost 0 bases, and 13 bases lay between the germline ends. The CDR3 length is 16 residues. Germline-derived CDR1 and CDR2 are SEHNR and FQNEAQ (reference sequence). CDR3 loop: CASSSGTLLAKNIQYF. CDR3 nucleotides: TGTGCCAGCAGCTCCGGGACATTACTAGCCAAAAACATTCAGTACTTC.

This clonotype was counted between two and nine times. The chain couples TRBV5-1 to TRBJ1-1, with TRBD1 as a possible D gene (5 bases). The CDR3 is 14 amino acids. Per the germline V gene, CDR1 is SGHRS and CDR2 is YFSETQ. The V end lost 3 bases, the J end lost 1 base, and 10 bases lay between the germline ends. The DNA of the CDR3 is TGCGCCAGCAGCTGGGGACCCGAGAACACTGAAGCTTTCTTT. This encodes CASSWGPENTEAFF.

At least ten counts were recorded for this clonotype. The V gene is TRBV28, the J gene TRBJ2-3, with 7 bases identical to TRBD2. CDR1 is MDHEN, CDR2 SYDVKM, per germline. After removal of 3 bases from V and 2 bases from J, the junction contained 2 bases not matched to a gene. The CDR3 has 14 amino acids. CDR3 region: CASSLTSSTDTQYF. The DNA for the CDR3 is TGTGCCAGCAGTTTGACTAGCTCCACAGATACGCAGTATTTT.

This clonotype has ten or more counts. CDR3 coding DNA: TGCAGTGTTGACAACTATGGCTACACCTTC. Translated, it gives CSVDNYGYTF. This rearrangement joins TRBV20-1 to TRBJ1-2; D uncertain. This CDR3 is built from 10 residues. V was shortened by 7 bases and J by 2 bases, with 5 bases between the two germline ends. The germline CDR1 and CDR2 sequences are DFQATT and SNEGSKA (reference sequence).

The chain employs TRBV19 and TRBJ2-2, with D perhaps assigned TRBD1 or TRBD2 (5 bases each). Trimming removed 7 bases at V and 1 base at J, with 10 bases between. The CDR3 has 14 amino acids. CDR1 and CDR2 from the germline V gene are LNHDA and SQIVND (reference sequence). The CDR3 here is CASNPGRNTGELFF. CDR3 DNA: TGTGCCAGTAATCCGGGACGGAACACCGGGGAGCTGTTTTTT.

This clonotype turned up a few times. The V call is TRBV27, the J call TRBJ2-2; D not resolved. With 2 bases removed from V and 1 base from J, the gap between germline ends came to 11 bases. Germline V gene lookup returns CDR1 MNHEY and CDR2 SMNVEV (reference sequence). The CDR3 totals 16 residues. Here the CDR3 reads CASSLVASRNTGELFF. CDR3 bases: TGTGCCAGCAGTTTAGTCGCGAGTCGGAACACCGGGGAGCTGTTTTTT.